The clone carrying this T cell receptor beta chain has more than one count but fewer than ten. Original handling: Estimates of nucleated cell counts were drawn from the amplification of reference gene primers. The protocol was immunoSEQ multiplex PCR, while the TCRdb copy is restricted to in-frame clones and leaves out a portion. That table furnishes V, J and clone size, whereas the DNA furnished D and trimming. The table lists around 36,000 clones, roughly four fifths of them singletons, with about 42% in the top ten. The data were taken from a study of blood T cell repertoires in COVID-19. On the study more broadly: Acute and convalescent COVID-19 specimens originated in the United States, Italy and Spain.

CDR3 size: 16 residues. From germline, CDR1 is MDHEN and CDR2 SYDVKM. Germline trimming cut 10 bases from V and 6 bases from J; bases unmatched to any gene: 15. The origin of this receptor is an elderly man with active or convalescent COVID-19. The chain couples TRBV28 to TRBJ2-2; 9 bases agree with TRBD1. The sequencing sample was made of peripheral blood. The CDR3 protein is CATSQGAQEMAGELFF. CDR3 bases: TGTGCCACCTCACAGGGGGCCCAGGAAATGGCCGGGGAGCTGTTTTTT.